The 21 T cell receptor beta chains in this list originate from one sample, sequenced in a study of shared clonotypes between healthy human individuals. Naive CD8 populations comprised CD45RO-negative cells positively selected for CCR7, excluding terminally differentiated effector memory CD45RA+ cells. The assay was immunoSEQ multiplex PCR, and TCRdb's table has in-frame clones only and misses some. Counted here are about 580,000 clones, roughly 98% occurring once; the ten biggest clones make up 0.3%. Material: naive CD8+ T cells sorted from blood. Every receptor here comes from a man between 25 and 39 years old in good health.

V and J are TRBV18 and TRBJ2-7, with 8 bases lining up with TRBD1. Germline V lookup: CDR1 KGHSH, CDR2 LQKENI. After removal of 4 bases from V and 1 base from J, the junction contained 6 bases not matched to a gene. CDR3 length: 15 amino acids. The CDR3 sequence: CASSHDRGASYEQYF. CDR3 nucleotides: TGTGCCAGCTCACACGACAGGGGAGCATCCTACGAGCAGTACTTC.

In DNA, the CDR3 is TGTGCCAGCTCACAAGGCGGGACAGGGGGTATGAACACTGAAGCTTTCTTT. Its protein product is CASSQGGTGGMNTEAFF. V gene TRBV18 combines with J gene TRBJ1-1; 11 bases line up with TRBD1. The CDR3 covers 17 residues. The germline V gene has CDR1 KGHSH and CDR2 LQKENI. With V trimmed by 4 bases and J by 0 bases, 7 bases remained unmatched.

The gene calls are TRBV11-2 and TRBJ2-7; 11 bases are a match to TRBD2. Per the germline V gene, CDR1 is SGHAT and CDR2 is FQNNGV. With 1 base clipped from V and 4 bases from J, the junction kept 12 bases outside the gene matches. The CDR3 is made up of 18 amino acids. The CDR3 DNA follows: TGTGCCAGCAGCTTAGGCCTAGCGGGAGGATCTTTTGGTTACGAGCAGTACTTC. Translation: CASSLGLAGGSFGYEQYF.

The rearrangement links TRBV4-3 to TRBJ2-3; no clear D. This CDR3 is 16 amino acids long. Germline CDR1 LGHNA, CDR2 YSLEER. Trimming cost V 0 bases and J 8 bases, with 18 bases left between them. The CDR3 region has the DNA TGCGCCAGCAGCCAAGATACTCCCATAGTGGGTGCTACGCAGTATTTT. It translates to CASSQDTPIVGATQYF.

The table lists this clone with a count of one. CDR3 residues: CASSSWEHEEKLFF. Here the CDR3 DNA reads TGTGCCAGCAGCTCATGGGAACATGAGGAAAAACTGTTTTTT. The genes are TRBV7-9 and TRBJ1-4; no clear D gene. Germline V gives CDR1 SEHNR, CDR2 FQNEAQ (reference sequence). The CDR3 consists of 14 residues. The ends were cut back, 4 bases at V and 8 bases at J, with 14 bases in the middle. Variable domain in full (rest from reference TRBV7-9 and TRBJ1-4): DTGVSQNPRHKITKRGQNVTFRCDPISEHNRLYWYRQTLGQGPEFLTYFQNEAQLEKSRLLSDRFSAERPKGSFSTLEIQRTEQGDSAMYLCASSSWEHEEKLFFGSGTQLSVL.

The chain joins TRBV9 to TRBJ2-1, with D hard to call. From germline, CDR1 is SGDLS and CDR2 YYNGEE. The CDR3 length is 15 residues. V was cut by 4 bases and J by 0 bases, with 11 bases left in between. The CDR3: CASSPDFPSYNEQFF. CDR3 nucleotides: TGTGCCAGCAGCCCAGACTTCCCCTCCTACAATGAGCAGTTCTTC.

This clone has only one observation. V gene TRBV4-3 combines with J gene TRBJ2-1; tentatively, D is TRBD2 (6 bases). V lost 1 base and J lost 6, with 13 bases in between. Per germline, CDR1 LGHNA and CDR2 YSLEER. This CDR3 comprises 15 residues. For the CDR3, the DNA is TGCGCCAGCAGCCAAGGGGACTCTTCGGGCAATGAGCAGTTCTTC. The encoded protein is CASSQGDSSGNEQFF.

The chain recombines TRBV30 with TRBJ1-4; D unresolved. Germline V lookup: CDR1 GTSNPN, CDR2 SVGIG (reference sequence). This CDR3 region has 14 residues. V lost 2 bases, J lost 7 bases, and 14 bases lay in between. CDR3 in amino acids: CAWSSELRPEKLFF. CDR3 bases: TGTGCCTGGAGTTCGGAGCTGCGTCCTGAAAAACTGTTTTTT.

The chain links TRBV7-6 to TRBJ2-7; TRBD1 aligns across 7 bases. The CDR3 consists of 14 residues. Per the germline V gene, CDR1 is SGHVS and CDR2 is FNYEAQ. V gave up 7 bases and J gave up 5 bases; unmatched junction bases: 11. DNA for the CDR3: TGTGCCAGCACCCCCGACAGGGCGTGGGACGAGCAGTACTTC. This gives the protein CASTPDRAWDEQYF.

The chain couples TRBV11-2 to TRBJ2-3; 11 bases line up with TRBD2. The CDR3 has 15 amino acids. The germline gives CDR1 SGHAT, CDR2 FQNNGV. V was pared by 1 base and J by 5 bases, with 2 bases of the junction left unmatched. The CDR3 DNA follows: TGTGCCAGCAGCTTAGTACTAGCGGGGGTAGATACGCAGTATTTT. Translation: CASSLVLAGVDTQYF.

The CDR3 nucleotides read TGCAGCGTTGAGATTCAGGGGAATGAGCAGTTCTTC. This encodes CSVEIQGNEQFF. The chain couples TRBV29-1 to TRBJ2-1, with D possibly being TRBD1 (6 bases). Germline CDR1 is SQVTM and CDR2 is ANQGSEA. Between the trimmed V and J ends, which lost 3 bases and 7 bases, there was a span of 10 bases. There are 12 residues in the CDR3.

The count of this clone is one. The chain carries TRBV2 and TRBJ2-5; no clear D. The V end lost 8 bases, the J end lost 2 bases, and 12 bases lay between the germline ends. Per the germline V gene, CDR1 is SNHLY and CDR2 is FYNNEI. The CDR3 extends over 13 amino acids. The CDR3 sequence is CASLKVGQETQYF. CDR3 in DNA: TGTGCCAGCCTCAAAGTAGGACAAGAGACCCAGTACTTC.

The rearrangement joins TRBV6-1 to TRBJ2-1; either TRBD1 or TRBD2 may fit D (5 bases each). V was shortened by 0 bases and J by 5 bases, with 5 bases between the two germline ends. CDR3 length: 13 residues. Germline-derived CDR1 and CDR2 are MNHNS and SASEGT. CDR3 sequence: CASSEAGDNEQFF. The CDR3 nucleotides are TGTGCCAGCAGTGAAGCGGGGGACAATGAGCAGTTCTTC.

The chain combines TRBV18 with TRBJ2-7; D possibly uses TRBD1 or TRBD2 (6 bases each). The germline V gene has CDR1 KGHSH and CDR2 LQKENI. The CDR3 is 14 residues long. V dropped 3 bases and J dropped 5 bases, with 14 bases sitting between them. CDR3 DNA: TGTGCCAGCTCACCGGGGGCGGGAACTCACGAGCAGTACTTC. Translated: CASSPGAGTHEQYF.

This sequence joins TRBV7-9 and TRBJ2-7; 8 nucleotides line up with TRBD2. The CDR3 consists of 17 residues. Germline lookup yields CDR1 SEHNR and CDR2 FQNEAQ (reference sequence). J gave up 1 base and V 1 base, and 9 bases lay outside the gene matches. CDR3 in amino acids: CASSLVGERGMSYEQYF. Here the CDR3 DNA reads TGTGCCAGCAGCTTAGTTGGGGAGCGGGGGATGTCCTACGAGCAGTACTTC.

As regards this clone: The same CDR3 is also encoded by other DNA sequences in this sample. The chain links TRBV11-2 to TRBJ2-2; D might be TRBD1 or TRBD2, each matching 5 bases. V was clipped by 6 bases and J by 0 bases, with 5 bases between them. The CDR3 is 13 amino acids. Germline CDR1 SGHAT, CDR2 FQNNGV. The CDR3 spells CASRGANTGELFF. For the CDR3, the DNA is TGTGCCAGCAGGGGGGCGAACACCGGGGAGCTGTTTTTT.

The chain is built from TRBV18 and TRBJ2-7, with a weak D call TRBD2 (6 bases). Germline CDR1 KGHSH, CDR2 LQKENI. Trimming shortened V by 6 bases and J by 3 bases, and 12 bases separated the two germline ends. This CDR3 has 13 residues. The CDR3: CASSGGKGYEQYF. The CDR3 DNA reads as TGTGCCAGCTCGGGAGGTAAGGGCTACGAGCAGTACTTC.

This rearrangement joins TRBV5-6 to TRBJ2-7, with D maybe TRBD1 (5 bases). This CDR3 is 11 amino acids long. The germline V gene encodes CDR1 SGHDT and CDR2 YYEEEE. V was trimmed by 3 bases and J by 6 bases, leaving 7 bases between them. The CDR3 spells CASSYRFEQYF. The DNA for the CDR3 is TGTGCCAGCAGCTACAGGTTCGAGCAGTACTTC.

The chain uses TRBV4-1 and TRBJ2-1, with D possibly TRBD1 on 6 matching bases. V lost 4 bases to trimming and J lost 0 bases, with 10 bases between them. The CDR3 has 15 amino acids. The germline CDR1 and CDR2 sequences are MGHRA and YSYEKL. The DNA for the CDR3 is TGCGCCAGCAGCCTCGAGGACAGCTCCTACAATGAGCAGTTCTTC. Protein: CASSLEDSSYNEQFF.

The rearrangement uses TRBV10-1 and TRBJ2-3; D not certain. Trimming took off 5 bases at V and 0 bases at J, with 12 bases between the two ends. Germline CDR1 WNHNN, CDR2 SYGVQD (reference sequence). This CDR3 contains 15 residues. Here the CDR3 DNA reads TGCGCCAGCAGTACTGGGCTACGGAGCACAGATACGCAGTATTTT. Its translation is CASSTGLRSTDTQYF.

The chain carries TRBV9 and TRBJ2-4; D is possibly TRBD1 or TRBD2 (5 bases each). V lost 2 bases to trimming and J lost 0 bases, with 12 bases between them. Germline V gene sequence: CDR1 SGDLS, CDR2 YYNGEE. The CDR3 runs to 16 residues. The CDR3 sequence: CASSVGTVLAKNIQYF. CDR3 nucleotides: TGTGCCAGCAGCGTTGGGACGGTACTAGCCAAAAACATTCAGTACTTC.